This T cell receptor (beta chain) stems from a study of shared clonotypes between healthy human individuals. Across the whole study: A donor's plate count was three for CD4 naive and three for CD4 memory; CD8 naive had two and CD8 memory one. Points from the study as a whole: Rarefaction demonstrated incomplete sorted-subset sequencing despite large depth. A handful of donors showed sharing of around 5.3% of naive CD4 clonotypes.

In the case of this clone: Its antigen remains unknown.

TCRdb's copy holds only in-frame clones and misses some; the assay was immunoSEQ multiplex PCR. Counted here are approximately 640,000 clones, around 91% occurring once; the ten biggest clones make up around a third. Germline V gene data show CDR1 as MGHRA and CDR2 as YSYEKL. V lost 8 bases and J lost 3, with 13 bases in between. The CDR3 sequence is 14 residues long. The V and J genes are TRBV4-1 and TRBJ2-2; D remains unclear. Sequencing input: memory CD8+ T cells from PBMCs. Subset in this sample: CD45RO+ cells pooled with CCR7-negative TemRA cells. This sequence originates from a man aged 18 to 29 in good health. Some clones in this sample may be carry-over from other donors' samples. CDR3 DNA sequence: TGCGCCAGCGGGCCGGAAAGGGACACCGGGGAGCTGTTTTTT. Protein: CASGPERDTGELFF.